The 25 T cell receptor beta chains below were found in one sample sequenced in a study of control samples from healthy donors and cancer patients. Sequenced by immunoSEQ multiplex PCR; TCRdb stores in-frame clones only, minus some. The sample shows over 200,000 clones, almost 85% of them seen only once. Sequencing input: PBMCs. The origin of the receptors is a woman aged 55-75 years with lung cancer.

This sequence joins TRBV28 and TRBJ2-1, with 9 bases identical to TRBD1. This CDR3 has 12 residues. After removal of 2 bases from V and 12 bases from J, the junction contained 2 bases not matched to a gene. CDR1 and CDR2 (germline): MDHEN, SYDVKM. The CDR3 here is CASSLRGQGQFF. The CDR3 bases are TGTGCCAGCAGTTTACGGGGACAGGGGCAGTTCTTC. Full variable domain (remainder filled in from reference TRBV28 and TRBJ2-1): DVKVTQSSRYLVKRTGEKVFLECVQDMDHENMFWYRQDPGLGLRLIYFSYDVKMKEKGDIPEGYSVSREKKERFSLILESASTNQTSMYLCASSLRGQGQFFGPGTRLTVL.

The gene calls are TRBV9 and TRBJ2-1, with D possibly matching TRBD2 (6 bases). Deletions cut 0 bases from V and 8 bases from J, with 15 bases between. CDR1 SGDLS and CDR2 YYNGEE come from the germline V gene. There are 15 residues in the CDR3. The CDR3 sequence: CASSVAPGDTDEQFF. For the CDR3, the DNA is TGTGCCAGCAGCGTAGCTCCGGGAGATACGGATGAGCAGTTCTTC.

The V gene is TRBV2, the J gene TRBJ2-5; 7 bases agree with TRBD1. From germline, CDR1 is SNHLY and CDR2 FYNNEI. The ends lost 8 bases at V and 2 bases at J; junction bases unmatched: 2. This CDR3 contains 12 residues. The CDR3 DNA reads TGTGCCAGCCGGGACAGACAAGAGACCCAGTACTTC. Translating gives CASRDRQETQYF.

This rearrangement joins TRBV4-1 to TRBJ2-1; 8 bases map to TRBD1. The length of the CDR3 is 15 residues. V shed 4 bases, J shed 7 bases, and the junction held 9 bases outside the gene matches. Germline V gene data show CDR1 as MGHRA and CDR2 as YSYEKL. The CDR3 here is CASSPTGGPANEQFF. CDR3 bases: TGCGCCAGCAGCCCAACAGGGGGACCGGCAAATGAGCAGTTCTTC.

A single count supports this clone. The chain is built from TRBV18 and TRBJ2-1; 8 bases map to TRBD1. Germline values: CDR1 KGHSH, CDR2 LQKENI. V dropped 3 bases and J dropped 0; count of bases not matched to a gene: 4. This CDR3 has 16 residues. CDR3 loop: CASSPTGGSSYNEQFF. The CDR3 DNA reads TGTGCCAGCTCACCTACAGGGGGTTCCTCCTACAATGAGCAGTTCTTC.

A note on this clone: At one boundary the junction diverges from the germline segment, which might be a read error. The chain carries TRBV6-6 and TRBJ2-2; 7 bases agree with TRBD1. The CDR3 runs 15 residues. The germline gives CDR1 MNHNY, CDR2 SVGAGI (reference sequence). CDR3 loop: CASRRTGANTWELFF. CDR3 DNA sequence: TGTGCCAGCAGACGGACAGGCGCGAACACCTGGGAGCTGTTTTTT.

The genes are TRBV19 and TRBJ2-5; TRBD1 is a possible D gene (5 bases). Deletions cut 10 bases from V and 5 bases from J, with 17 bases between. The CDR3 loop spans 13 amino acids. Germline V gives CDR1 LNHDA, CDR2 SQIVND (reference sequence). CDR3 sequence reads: CATRREQEETQYF. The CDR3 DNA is TGTGCCACCCGCAGGGAACAGGAGGAGACCCAGTACTTC.

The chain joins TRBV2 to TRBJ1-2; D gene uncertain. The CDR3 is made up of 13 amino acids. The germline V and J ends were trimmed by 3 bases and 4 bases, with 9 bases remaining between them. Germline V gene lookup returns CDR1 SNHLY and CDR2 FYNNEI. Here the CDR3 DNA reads TGTGCCAGCAGTGATGGAGGGTTCTATGGCTACACCTTC. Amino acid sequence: CASSDGGFYGYTF.

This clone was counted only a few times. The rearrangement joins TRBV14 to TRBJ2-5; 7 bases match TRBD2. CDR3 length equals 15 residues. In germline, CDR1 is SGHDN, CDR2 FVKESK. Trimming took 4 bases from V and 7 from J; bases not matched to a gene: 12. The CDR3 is CASSPTRAGLGTQYF. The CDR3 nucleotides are TGTGCCAGCAGCCCAACAAGAGCGGGATTAGGGACCCAGTACTTC.

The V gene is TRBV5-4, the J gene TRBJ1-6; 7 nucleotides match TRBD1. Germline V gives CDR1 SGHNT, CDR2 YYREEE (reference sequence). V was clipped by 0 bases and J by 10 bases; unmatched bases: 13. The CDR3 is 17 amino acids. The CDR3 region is CASSLGEGRGIRSPLHF. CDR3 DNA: TGTGCCAGCAGCTTGGGCGAGGGCAGGGGGATTCGGTCACCCCTCCACTTT.

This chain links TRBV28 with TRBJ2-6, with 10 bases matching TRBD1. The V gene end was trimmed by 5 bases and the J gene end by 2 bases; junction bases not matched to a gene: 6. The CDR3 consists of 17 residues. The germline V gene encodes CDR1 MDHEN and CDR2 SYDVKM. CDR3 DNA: TGTGCCAGCAGTGTATTCGGGACAGGGGCTGGGGCCAACGTCCTGACTTTC. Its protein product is CASSVFGTGAGANVLTF.

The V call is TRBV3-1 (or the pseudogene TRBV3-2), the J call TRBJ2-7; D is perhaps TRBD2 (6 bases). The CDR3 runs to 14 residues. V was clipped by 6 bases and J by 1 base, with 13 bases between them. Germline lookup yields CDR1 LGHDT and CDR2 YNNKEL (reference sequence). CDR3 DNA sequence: TGTGCCAGCAGTCGCGGGACGGTATCCTACGAGCAGTACTTC. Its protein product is CASSRGTVSYEQYF.

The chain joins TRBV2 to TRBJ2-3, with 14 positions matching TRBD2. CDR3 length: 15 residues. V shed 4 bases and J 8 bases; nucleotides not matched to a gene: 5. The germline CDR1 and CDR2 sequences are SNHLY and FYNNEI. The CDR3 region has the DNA TGTGCCAGCAGTGCCGGGACTAGCGGGAGTCTTACGCAGTATTTT. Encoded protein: CASSAGTSGSLTQYF.

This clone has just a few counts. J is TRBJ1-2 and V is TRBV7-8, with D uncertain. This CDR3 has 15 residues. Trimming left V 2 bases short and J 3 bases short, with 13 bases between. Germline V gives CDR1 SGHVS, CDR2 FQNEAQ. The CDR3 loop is CASSLSNSPYYGYTF. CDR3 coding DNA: TGTGCCAGCAGCTTATCCAATTCGCCCTACTATGGCTACACCTTC.

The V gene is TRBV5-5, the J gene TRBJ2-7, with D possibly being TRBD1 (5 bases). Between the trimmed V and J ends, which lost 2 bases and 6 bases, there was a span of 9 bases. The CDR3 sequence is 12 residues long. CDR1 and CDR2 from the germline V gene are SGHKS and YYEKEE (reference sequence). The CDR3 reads CASSLIGVEQYF. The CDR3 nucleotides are TGTGCCAGCAGCTTAATAGGGGTCGAGCAGTACTTC.

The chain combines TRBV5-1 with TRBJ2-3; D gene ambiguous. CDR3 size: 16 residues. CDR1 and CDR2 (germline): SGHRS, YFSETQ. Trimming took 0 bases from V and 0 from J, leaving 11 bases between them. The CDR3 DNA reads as TGCGCCAGCAGCTTGGGCTTGGTTGGCAGCACAGATACGCAGTATTTT. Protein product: CASSLGLVGSTDTQYF.

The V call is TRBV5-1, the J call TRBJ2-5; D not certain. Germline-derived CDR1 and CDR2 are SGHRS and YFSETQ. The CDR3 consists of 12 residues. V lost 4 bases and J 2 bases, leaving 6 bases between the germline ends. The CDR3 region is CASSAVQETQYF. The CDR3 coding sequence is TGCGCCAGCAGCGCAGTACAAGAGACCCAGTACTTC.

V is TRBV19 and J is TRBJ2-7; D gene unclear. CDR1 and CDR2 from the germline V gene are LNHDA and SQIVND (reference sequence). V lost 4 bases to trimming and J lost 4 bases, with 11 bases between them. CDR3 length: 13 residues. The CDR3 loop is CASSTPFSYEQYF. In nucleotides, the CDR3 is TGTGCCAGTAGTACCCCATTTTCGTACGAGCAGTACTTC.

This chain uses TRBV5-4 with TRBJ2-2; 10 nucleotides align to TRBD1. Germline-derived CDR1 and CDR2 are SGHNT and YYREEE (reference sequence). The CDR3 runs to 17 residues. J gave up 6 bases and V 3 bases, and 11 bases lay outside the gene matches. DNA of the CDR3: TGTGCCAGCAGCTCGAGGGGAGGGACAGGGGCGGCCGGGGAGCTGTTTTTT. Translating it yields CASSSRGGTGAAGELFF.

In DNA form, the CDR3 reads TGTGCCAGCAGCTACGGACTAGCGGGGGGACAGTACTTC. It codes for CASSYGLAGGQYF. The chain is built from TRBV4-2 and TRBJ2-7; TRBD2 matches at 14 bases. CDR3 size: 13 residues. Germline CDR1 LGHNA, CDR2 YNFKEQ. V was pared by 5 bases and J by 10 bases, with 4 bases of the junction left unmatched.

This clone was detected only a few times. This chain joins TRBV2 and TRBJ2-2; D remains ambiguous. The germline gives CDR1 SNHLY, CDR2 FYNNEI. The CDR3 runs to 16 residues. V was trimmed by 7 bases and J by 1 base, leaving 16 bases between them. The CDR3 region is CASTLLGAMNTGELFF. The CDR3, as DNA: TGTGCCAGCACCCTCCTCGGCGCGATGAACACCGGGGAGCTGTTTTTT.

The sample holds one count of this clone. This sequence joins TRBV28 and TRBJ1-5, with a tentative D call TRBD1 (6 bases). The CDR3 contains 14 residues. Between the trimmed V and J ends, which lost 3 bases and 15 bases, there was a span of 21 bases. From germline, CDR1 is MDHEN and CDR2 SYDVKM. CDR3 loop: CASSFNQDRGGLHF. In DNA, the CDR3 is TGTGCCAGCAGTTTCAATCAGGATCGAGGGGGTTTGCATTTT.

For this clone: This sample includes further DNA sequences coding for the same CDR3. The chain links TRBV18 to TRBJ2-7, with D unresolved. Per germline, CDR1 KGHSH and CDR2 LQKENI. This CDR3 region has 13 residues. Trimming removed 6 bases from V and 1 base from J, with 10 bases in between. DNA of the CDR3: TGTGCCAGCTCCCCCAGTGGATCCTACGAGCAGTACTTC. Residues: CASSPSGSYEQYF.

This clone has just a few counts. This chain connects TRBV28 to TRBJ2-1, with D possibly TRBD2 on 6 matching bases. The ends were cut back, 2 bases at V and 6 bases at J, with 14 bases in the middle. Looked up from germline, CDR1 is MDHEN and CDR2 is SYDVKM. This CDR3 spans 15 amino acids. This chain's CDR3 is CASSLGGRGGNEQFF. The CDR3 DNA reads TGTGCCAGCAGTTTAGGCGGGCGGGGAGGCAATGAGCAGTTCTTC. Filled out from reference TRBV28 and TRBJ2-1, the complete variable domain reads DVKVTQSSRYLVKRTGEKVFLECVQDMDHENMFWYRQDPGLGLRLIYFSYDVKMKEKGDIPEGYSVSREKKERFSLILESASTNQTSMYLCASSLGGRGGNEQFFGPGTRLTVL.

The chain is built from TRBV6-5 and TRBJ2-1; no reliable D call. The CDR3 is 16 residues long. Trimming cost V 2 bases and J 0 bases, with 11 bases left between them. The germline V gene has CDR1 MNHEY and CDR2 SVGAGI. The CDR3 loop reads CASSYGRQSSYNEQFF. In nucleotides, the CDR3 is TGTGCCAGCAGTTACGGCAGGCAAAGCTCCTACAATGAGCAGTTCTTC.